Detailed here is one TCR beta chain. Its cognate antigen is unknown. The data were obtained in a study of OX40 agonist ivuxolimab in advanced cancers. Looking at the study overall: Patients received ivuxolimab, an agonistic anti-OX40 (CD134) antibody. Subjects had a mean age of about 57 years, with a range of roughly 20 to 79; more than 75% were male. The eligibility criteria allowed prior anti-PD-1, anti-PD-L1 or anti-CTLA-4 therapy, and approximately 40% had some.

Overall study results and limits: Averaged across samples, CD8+ T cells carried more expanded clones than CD4+ did.

Germline assignment: CDR1 LNHDA and CDR2 SQIVND (reference sequence). The CDR3 loop spans 15 amino acids. Trimming took off 5 bases at V and 3 bases at J, with 13 bases between the two ends. Sequencing was performed with immunoSEQ multiplex PCR; in TCRdb, only in-frame clones are kept and a portion is missing. The sample consists of tens of thousands of clones, more than 80% of them appearing once. The clonotype was recovered from an adult with an advanced solid tumor such as melanoma, head and neck, liver or kidney cancer. This rearrangement joins TRBV19 to TRBJ2-2, with a possible D match to TRBD2 (6 bases). Specimen: CD4+ or CD8+ T cells sorted from blood, collected in a trial of the OX40 agonist ivuxolimab. The CDR3 loop is CASSWGTLYTGELFF. CDR3 in DNA: TGTGCCAGTAGTTGGGGGACTTTGTACACCGGGGAGCTGTTTTTT.